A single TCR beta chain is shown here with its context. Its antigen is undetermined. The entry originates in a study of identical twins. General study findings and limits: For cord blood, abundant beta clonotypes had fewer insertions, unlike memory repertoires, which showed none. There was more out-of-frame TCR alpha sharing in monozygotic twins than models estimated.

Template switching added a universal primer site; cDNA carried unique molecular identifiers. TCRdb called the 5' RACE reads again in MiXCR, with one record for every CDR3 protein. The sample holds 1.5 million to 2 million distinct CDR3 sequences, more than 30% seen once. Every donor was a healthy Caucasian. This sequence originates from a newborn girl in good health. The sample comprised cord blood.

The CDR3 is CASSLRQGRWYGYTF. CDR3 DNA sequence: TGTGCCAGCAGCTTAAGGCAGGGGAGATGGTATGGCTACACCTTC. The V call is TRBV7-9, the J call TRBJ1-2; possible D gene TRBD1, 6 bases. V lost 2 bases, J lost 5 bases, and 15 bases lay in between. This CDR3 has 15 amino acids. Germline CDR1 and CDR2: SEHNR and FQNEAQ (reference sequence).